The TCR beta chain described here comes from a study of regulatory T cells in long-lasting Graves disease. At least ten counts were recorded for this clonotype. Documented time point: newly diagnosed GD, antithyroid drugs for less than 3 months. The TCR library was made from RNA extracted from PBMCs. American Thyroid Association guidelines served as the basis for diagnosing Graves' disease. Through Arm-PCR of CDR3 regions and iRepertoire HTBI primers, TCR beta libraries were built. MiXCR, applied by TCRdb to the multiplex PCR reads, yields one record per CDR3 protein. The data hold approximately 540,000 distinct CDR3 sequences, with 12% observed a single time. Germline loops: CDR1 MRHNA, CDR2 SNTAGT. Trimming pared 4 bases from V and 4 bases from J, leaving 11 bases between. CDR3 length: 14 amino acids. The same data also went into a second study, on T cells in Graves' hyperthyroidism and ophthalmopathy. That work adds: The TCR CDR3 first-round RT-PCR relied on the HTBI primer set.

The gene calls are TRBV6-4 and TRBJ1-5, with D uncertain. This receptor was taken from a woman in her thirties with Graves disease. This material consisted of peripheral blood mononuclear cells (PBMCs), taken at new diagnosis, from a patient treated with antithyroid drugs. The DNA of the CDR3 is TGTGCCAGCAGTGCTCAGACTGAGAATCAGCCCCAGCATTTT. It is translated as CASSAQTENQPQHF.